This T cell receptor (beta chain) was retrieved from a study of T cell responses to AZD1222 COVID-19 vaccine. In regard to this clone: Its specificity is unknown.

Second-dose intervals near 4 or 12 weeks were combined. Study findings and constraints: Regions left unmutated in variants are reportedly the target of nearly half of spike-specific TCRs. After the peak T cell response, and only then, were repertoires sampled.

The V end was cut by 6 bases, the J end by 4 bases, with 6 bases between. CDR3 size: 10 residues. Germline assignment: CDR1 DFQATT and CDR2 SNEGSKA (reference sequence). Some clones are missing from TCRdb's copy, which holds only in-frame ones; the method was immunoSEQ multiplex PCR. The sample has 170,000 or so clones, 88% seen once. The specimen comprised peripheral blood, sampled 28 days after the second AZD1222 dose. The chain couples TRBV20-1 to TRBJ2-5; D not resolved. This TCR was recovered from an adult who received the AZD1222 COVID-19 vaccine. The CDR3 nucleotides read TGCAGTGCGAGTGGAGAGACCCAGTACTTC. Translating it yields CSASGETQYF.